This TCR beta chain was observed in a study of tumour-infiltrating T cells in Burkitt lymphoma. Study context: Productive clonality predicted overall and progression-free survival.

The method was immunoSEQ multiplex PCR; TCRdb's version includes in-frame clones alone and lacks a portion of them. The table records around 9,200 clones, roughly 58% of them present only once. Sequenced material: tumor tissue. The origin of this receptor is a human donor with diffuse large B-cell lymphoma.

As DNA, the CDR3 is TGTGCCAGCAGCTTCAGCACAGATACGCAGTATTTT. It encodes CASSFSTDTQYF. The chain combines TRBV7-2 with TRBJ2-3; D gene unclear. V lost 3 bases, J lost 0 bases, and 1 base lay in between. CDR3 length: 12 amino acids. In germline, CDR1 is SGHTA, CDR2 FQGNSA.